A single sample gave rise to the 22 T cell receptor beta chains below, sequenced in a study of blood T cell repertoires in COVID-19. Here immunoSEQ multiplex PCR was the method, and the copy in TCRdb shows in-frame clones only, minus some. The sample yields under 250,000 clones, about 83% seen once. The sample consisted of PBMCs or T cells enriched from blood (not recorded which). The receptors shown here come from a woman in her 50s who had been exposed to COVID-19.

The gene calls are TRBV6-5 and TRBJ1-5; 10 bases align to TRBD1. V shed 6 bases, J shed 5 bases, and the junction held 7 bases outside the gene matches. Germline V gene data show CDR1 as MNHEY and CDR2 as SVGAGI. The CDR3 is 15 residues long. The CDR3 loop is CASSQDRGWDQPQHF. The CDR3 nucleotides read TGTGCCAGCAGCCAGGACAGGGGGTGGGATCAGCCCCAGCATTTT.

The J gene is TRBJ2-7, the V gene TRBV27; a weak D match, TRBD1 (5 bases). The ends were cut back, 5 bases at V and 6 bases at J, with 23 bases in the middle. The germline CDR1 and CDR2 sequences are MNHEY and SMNVEV (reference sequence). The CDR3 has 16 residues. CDR3 residues: CASSRLLGRLRGEQYF. CDR3 nucleotide sequence: TGTGCCAGCAGTCGACTCTTAGGGCGCCTAAGGGGCGAGCAGTACTTC.

The chain employs TRBV11-2 and TRBJ1-1, with D perhaps TRBD1 (5 bases). This CDR3 is built from 13 residues. V was trimmed by 4 bases and J by 11 bases, leaving 17 bases between them. Germline lookup yields CDR1 SGHAT and CDR2 FQNNGV. The CDR3 sequence is CASSSITAGFAFF. The CDR3 DNA reads TGTGCCAGCAGCTCAATTACAGCAGGGTTTGCTTTCTTT. The whole variable domain, filled in from reference TRBV11-2 and TRBJ1-1, reads EAGVAQSPRYKIIEKRQSVAFWCNPISGHATLYWYQQILGQGPKLLIQFQNNGVVDDSQLPKDRFSAERLKGVDSTLKIQPAKLEDSAVYLCASSSITAGFAFFGQGTRLTVV.

This rearrangement joins TRBV21-1 to TRBJ2-7; TRBD2 is the table's D call, not checked against the DNA. TRBV21-1 is deemed a pseudogene. The CDR3 covers 13 residues. This CDR3 reads CASSRRVLYEQYF. DNA of the CDR3: TGTGCCAGCAGCAGACGGGTACTCTACGAGCAGTACTTC.

V gene TRBV11-3 combines with J gene TRBJ2-3; unclear D gene. V lost 4 bases and J 2 bases, leaving 7 bases between the germline ends. The CDR3 is 13 residues long. Per germline, CDR1 SGHNT and CDR2 YENEEA. CDR3 DNA sequence: TGTGCCAGCAGCTCAACGGTCACAGATACGCAGTATTTT. Its translation: CASSSTVTDTQYF.

The gene calls are TRBV6-6 and TRBJ2-6; D is unclear. CDR3 length equals 16 residues. The germline CDR1 and CDR2 sequences are MNHNY and SVGAGI (reference sequence). Trimming took 8 bases from V and 0 from J, leaving 14 bases between them. The CDR3 DNA sequence: TGTGCCAGCTCTGAGTCCCGCCCCTCTGGGGCCAACGTCCTGACTTTC. Translating it yields CASSESRPSGANVLTF.

The chain is built from TRBV4-1 and TRBJ1-5; D uncertain. Germline lookup yields CDR1 MGHRA and CDR2 YSYEKL. V was cut by 2 bases and J by 4 bases, with 9 bases left in between. This CDR3 is built from 14 residues. The CDR3 sequence: CASSQPFRNQPQHF. The DNA for the CDR3 is TGCGCCAGCAGCCAACCTTTTCGGAATCAGCCCCAGCATTTT.

V usage is TRBV6-6 and J usage is TRBJ2-7; 8 positions agree with TRBD2. The V gene's germline CDR1 is MNHNY and CDR2 SVGAGI (reference sequence). There are 15 residues in the CDR3. V lost 4 bases, J lost 0 bases, and 5 bases stayed unmatched. The CDR3, as DNA: TGTGCCAGCAGTTCCGGCGGGGGGAGCTCCTACGAGCAGTACTTC. It yields the protein CASSSGGGSSYEQYF.

This clone was seen only once. V gene TRBV6-1 combines with J gene TRBJ2-2; a possible D gene is TRBD1 (6 bases). The germline gives CDR1 MNHNS, CDR2 SASEGT. The CDR3 is made up of 15 amino acids. V was cut by 2 bases and J by 0 bases, with 7 bases left in between. CDR3 amino acids: CASSEPGANTGELFF. The CDR3 coding sequence is TGTGCCAGCAGTGAACCAGGGGCGAACACCGGGGAGCTGTTTTTT.

V usage is TRBV24-1 and J usage is TRBJ2-2; perhaps TRBD1 as D (6 bases). The CDR3 has 15 amino acids. Trimming removed 6 bases at V and 5 bases at J, with 15 bases between. Germline V lookup: CDR1 KGHDR, CDR2 SFDVKD. The CDR3 here is CATSPTGLLTGELFF. The CDR3 DNA follows: TGTGCCACCAGTCCTACAGGGTTGTTAACCGGGGAGCTGTTTTTT.

The table lists this clone with a count of one. This sequence joins TRBV21-1 and TRBJ1-2; the D call of TRBD1 is as the table states it, not checked on the DNA. TRBV21-1 is a known pseudogene. This CDR3 spans 14 amino acids. CDR3 residues: CASSERTGGYGYTF. The CDR3 DNA sequence: TGTGCCAGCAGCGAGCGGACAGGGGGCTATGGCTACACCTTC.

The chain is built from TRBV6-1 and TRBJ2-1, with D possibly matching TRBD2 (5 bases). The germline V gene encodes CDR1 MNHNS and CDR2 SASEGT. The CDR3 length is 12 residues. Trimming removed 5 bases from V and 8 bases from J, with 10 bases in between. The CDR3 loop reads CASSKVRDEQFF. The CDR3 nucleotides read TGTGCCAGCAGTAAAGTGAGGGATGAGCAGTTCTTC.

The chain combines TRBV27 with TRBJ1-6; weak D call: TRBD1 (6 bases). Looked up from germline, CDR1 is MNHEY and CDR2 is SMNVEV (reference sequence). The CDR3 contains 14 residues. V lost 6 bases to trimming and J lost 8 bases, with 14 bases between them. The CDR3 DNA follows: TGTGCCAGCAGAGCCAGGACAGCCCATTCACCCCTCCACTTT. It is translated as CASRARTAHSPLHF.

The rearrangement links TRBV19 to TRBJ1-5; D ambiguous. The CDR3 runs to 15 residues. Trimming cost V 0 bases and J 3 bases, with 9 bases left between them. In germline, CDR1 is LNHDA, CDR2 SQIVND (reference sequence). The CDR3 DNA sequence: TGTGCCAGTAGTATAGATGGAGCCTACAATCAGCCCCAGCATTTT. Encoded protein: CASSIDGAYNQPQHF.

V is TRBV6-5 and J is TRBJ1-2; no reliable D call. The germline V gene has CDR1 MNHEY and CDR2 SVGAGI. The CDR3 length is 14 residues. Trimming left V 5 bases short and J 8 bases short, with 18 bases between. CDR3 coding DNA: TGTGCCAGCAGTCGTGACAAATTATTGGGCGGCTACACCTTC. Its protein product is CASSRDKLLGGYTF.

This CDR3 reads CASSQGMTDYGYTF. The DNA for the CDR3 is TGCGCCAGCAGCCAAGGTATGACAGACTATGGCTACACCTTC. The rearrangement uses TRBV4-3 and TRBJ1-2; a possible D gene is TRBD1 (5 bases). This CDR3 comprises 14 residues. The V end lost 1 base, the J end lost 3 bases, and 9 bases lay between the germline ends. The germline V gene has CDR1 LGHNA and CDR2 YSLEER.

The chain carries TRBV12-3 or TRBV12-4 and TRBJ2-7; 7 nucleotides line up with TRBD2. With V trimmed by 3 bases and J by 7 bases, 6 bases remained unmatched. This CDR3 region has 13 residues. CDR3: CASSFFLGGEQYF. The CDR3 DNA is TGTGCCAGCAGTTTTTTTTTGGGGGGGGAGCAGTACTTC.

The chain recombines TRBV28 with TRBJ2-2; D gene unclear. Germline V gene data show CDR1 as MDHEN and CDR2 as SYDVKM. V was clipped by 10 bases and J by 5 bases, with 11 bases between them. This CDR3 region has 12 residues. DNA for the CDR3: TGTGCCACTGGGCGTGGGACCGGGGAGCTGTTTTTT. This translates into CATGRGTGELFF.

Many counts were recorded for this clone. The rearrangement links TRBV6-5 to TRBJ1-1; TRBD1 is a possible D gene (6 bases). Germline V gene data show CDR1 as MNHEY and CDR2 as SVGAGI. V dropped 6 bases and J dropped 1 base, with 9 bases sitting between them. The CDR3 totals 13 residues. CDR3 sequence reads: CASSHRANTEAFF. The DNA for the CDR3 is TGTGCCAGCAGCCACAGGGCGAACACTGAAGCTTTCTTT.

The chain links TRBV7-9 to TRBJ2-5; 7 bases agree with TRBD1. The CDR3 extends over 14 amino acids. V lost 5 bases and J lost 5; bases outside the gene matches: 8. Germline values: CDR1 SEHNR, CDR2 FQNEAQ (reference sequence). CDR3 region: CASSIDRERETQYF. CDR3 DNA: TGTGCCAGCAGCATCGACAGGGAGAGGGAGACCCAGTACTTC.

CDR3 sequence (DNA): TGTGCCAGCAGTTACAGACAGGGGTTGTATCACGAGCAGTACTTC. It translates to CASSYRQGLYHEQYF. The V and J genes are TRBV6-5 and TRBJ2-7; 8 nucleotides agree with TRBD1. This CDR3 contains 15 residues. V lost 2 bases to trimming and J lost 5 bases; unmatched junction nucleotides: 8. In germline, CDR1 is MNHEY, CDR2 SVGAGI.

The V gene is TRBV29-1, the J gene TRBJ1-6; 9 nucleotides agree with TRBD1. Germline trimming cut 6 bases from V and 10 bases from J; bases unmatched to any gene: 7. Germline V gives CDR1 SQVTM, CDR2 ANQGSEA. This CDR3 is 13 amino acids long. The CDR3 sequence: CSVGTGPESPLHF. The CDR3 coding sequence is TGCAGCGTGGGGACAGGGCCGGAATCACCCCTCCACTTT.